This is a list of T cell receptor beta chains from one sample in a study of OX40 agonist ivuxolimab in advanced cancers. Assay: immunoSEQ multiplex PCR; the TCRdb copy retains only in-frame clones and omits some. Of about 16,000 clones listed, roughly 90% are singletons. The sequences come from CD4+ or CD8+ T cells sorted from blood, collected in a trial of the OX40 agonist ivuxolimab. The receptors here all came from an adult with an advanced solid tumor such as melanoma, head and neck, liver or kidney cancer. Both conserved end residues are trimmed from each CDR3. A clone size is listed for some rows: how often the clone was seen (once, few, many), or a class if it is expanded.

j_call | v_call | clone_size | cdr3_length | cdr3_aa
TRBJ2-4 | TRBV6-5 | once | 11 | ASSAPGGDIQY
TRBJ1-2 | TRBV9 | - | 13 | ASSPGTSGVYGYT
TRBJ2-7 | TRBV5-1 | - | 12 | ASSLSVGAYEQY
TRBJ2-7 | TRBV4-3 | - | 13 | ASSQESTGAYEQY
TRBJ2-5 | TRBV29-1 | - | 13 | SVDPPQGIVETQY
TRBJ1-1 | TRBV15 | once | 13 | ATSRVTTGETEAF
TRBJ2-5 | TRBV4-3 | once | 12 | ASSQGGGRETQY
TRBJ2-7 | TRBV28 | - | 11 | ASSWDGSYEQY
TRBJ2-7 | TRBV6-6 | - | 11 | ASSYKGTDEQY
TRBJ2-7 | TRBV2 | - | 12 | ASSVAGSTYEQY
TRBJ1-5 | TRBV19 | - | 11 | ASSWAENQPQH
TRBJ2-7 | TRBV6-6 | - | 9 | ASRDTYEQY
TRBJ2-1 | TRBV5-1 | few | 13 | ASSLLAGGPNEQF
TRBJ1-1 | TRBV6-5 | - | 12 | ASSFADKNTEAF
TRBJ2-3 | TRBV6-5 | - | 12 | ASSPLRTTDTQY
TRBJ1-4 | TRBV5-1 | - | 16 | ASSLTDPQIATNEKLF
TRBJ1-5 | TRBV5-6 | - | 14 | ASSLGTAHSNQPQH
TRBJ1-6 | TRBV6-5 | - | 13 | ASSGTGTGTSPLH
TRBJ2-3 | TRBV19 | - | 14 | ASSWRLAASTDTQY
TRBJ2-1 | TRBV9 | - | 13 | ASSAGGSSYNEQF
TRBJ2-7 | TRBV15 | - | 13 | ATSREGTSSYEQY
TRBJ2-7 | TRBV5-4 | - | 12 | ASTSGRDWSEQY
TRBJ2-7 | TRBV29-1 | - | 12 | SVDGDGHLRQQY
TRBJ1-1 | TRBV5-6 | - | 13 | ASSYPQGFDTEAF
TRBJ2-3 | TRBV18 | - | 14 | ASSPGLAASTDTQY
TRBJ2-5 | TRBV5-7 | - | 12 | ASSFGEGPETQY
TRBJ2-5 | TRBV7-8 | - | 14 | ASSPYSGRGGETQY
TRBJ1-2 | TRBV7-9 | once | 13 | ASSLGLSDNYGYT
TRBJ1-2 | TRBV5-5 | - | 12 | ASSLRGTNYGYT
TRBJ2-7 | TRBV7-9 | - | 13 | ASSSRLADTYEQY
TRBJ1-2 | TRBV19 | - | 9 | ASSNYYGYT
TRBJ2-4 | TRBV9 | - | 13 | ASSPPGLAKNIQY
TRBJ2-3 | TRBV30 | - | 10 | AWSVPTDTQY
TRBJ2-7 | TRBV14 | - | 10 | ASSPAGYEQY
TRBJ1-1 | TRBV5-6 | - | 16 | ASSLGTDRLTLHAEAF
TRBJ1-1 | TRBV11-3 | - | 12 | ASSSLGENTEAF
TRBJ2-3 | TRBV27 | few | 16 | ASSLGLAGYGSTDTQY
TRBJ2-5 | TRBV7-9 | - | 15 | ASSSTGLAGIQETQY
TRBJ2-4 | TRBV14 | - | 12 | ASSLAGVMDIQY
TRBJ2-2 | TRBV19 | - | 10 | ASSKGTGELF
TRBJ2-3 | TRBV10-2 | medium-sized | 16 | ASSGWLAEDTSTDTQY
TRBJ2-2 | TRBV13 | - | 10 | ASSPLGGELF
TRBJ2-3 | TRBV15 | - | 19 | ATSSQGGLAGGGTGTDTQY
TRBJ2-7 | TRBV5-5 | - | 11 | ASSLEAGAEQY
TRBJ2-3 | TRBV27 | - | 16 | ASSLSVGLAGITDTQY
TRBJ2-1 | TRBV10-1 | few | 12 | ASSVSGIYNEQF
TRBJ2-1 | TRBV4-2 | - | 14 | ASSQRGLAGGGGWF
TRBJ2-3 | TRBV19 | once | 16 | ASSMRLAGGSATDTQY
TRBJ1-2 | TRBV6-6 | - | 12 | ASSYSSGPTGYT
TRBJ2-2 | TRBV27 | - | 11 | ASSKRGAGELF